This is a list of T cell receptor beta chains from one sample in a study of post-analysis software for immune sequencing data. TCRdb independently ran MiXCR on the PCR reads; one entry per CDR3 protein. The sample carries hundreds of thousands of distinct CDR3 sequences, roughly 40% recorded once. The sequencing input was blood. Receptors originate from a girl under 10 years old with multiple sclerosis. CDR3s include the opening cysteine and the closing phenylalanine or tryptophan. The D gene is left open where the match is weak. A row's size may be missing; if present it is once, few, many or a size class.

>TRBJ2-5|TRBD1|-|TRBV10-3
CAISEPQSRDRVGEETQYF
TGTGCCATCAGTGAGCCACAGTCCCGGGACAGGGTCGGTGAGGAGACCCAGTACTTC
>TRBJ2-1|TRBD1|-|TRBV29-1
CSVEYLGRGRDEQFF
TGCAGCGTTGAGTACCTGGGCAGGGGGCGCGATGAGCAGTTCTTC
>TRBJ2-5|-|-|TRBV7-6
CASSLGQGEGGTQYF
TGTGCCAGCAGCTTGGGTCAAGGAGAGGGCGGGACCCAGTACTTC
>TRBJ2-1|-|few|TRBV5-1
CASSLDLGSSYNEQFF
TGCGCCAGCAGCTTGGACCTGGGTAGCTCCTACAATGAGCAGTTCTTC
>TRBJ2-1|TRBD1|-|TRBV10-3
CASKQGAGEQFF
TGTGCCTCGAAACAGGGGGCAGGTGAGCAGTTCTTC
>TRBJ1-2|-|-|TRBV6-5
CASSYESMGGPNLYGYTF
TGTGCCAGCAGTTACGAGTCGATGGGGGGGCCTAACTTGTATGGCTACACCTTC
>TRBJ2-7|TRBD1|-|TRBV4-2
CASSRILQGPRSAYEQYF
TGTGCCAGCAGCCGGATTTTACAGGGGCCGAGAAGCGCCTACGAGCAGTACTTC
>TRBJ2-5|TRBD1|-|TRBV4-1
CASSHGTEETQYF
TGCGCCAGCAGCCATGGGACAGAAGAGACCCAGTACTTC
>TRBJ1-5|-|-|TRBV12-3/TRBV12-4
CASSPTGREPQHF
TGTGCCAGCAGTCCGACAGGTAGGGAGCCCCAGCATTTT
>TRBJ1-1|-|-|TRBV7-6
CASSPWAGGTEAFF
TGTGCCAGCAGCCCCTGGGCTGGGGGCACTGAAGCTTTCTTT
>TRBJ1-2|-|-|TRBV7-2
CASSLVNRVGGGYTF
TGTGCCAGCAGCTTAGTGAACAGGGTTGGTGGCGGCTACACCTTC
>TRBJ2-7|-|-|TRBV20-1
CSARDYGQPTYEQYF
TGCAGTGCTAGAGATTACGGACAGCCTACCTACGAGCAGTACTTC
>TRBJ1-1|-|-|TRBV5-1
CASSLSAGEAFF
TGCGCCAGCAGCTTGTCGGCGGGAGAAGCTTTCTTT
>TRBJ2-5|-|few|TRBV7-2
CASTGQYQETQYF
TGTGCCAGCACGGGGCAGTACCAAGAGACCCAGTACTTC
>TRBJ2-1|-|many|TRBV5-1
CASSLAGDSYNEQFF
TGCGCCAGCAGCTTAGCGGGGGACAGCTACAATGAGCAGTTCTTC
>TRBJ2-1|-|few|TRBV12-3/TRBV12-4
CASRLTGSSYNEQFF
TGTGCCAGCAGGCTGACAGGTAGCTCCTACAATGAGCAGTTCTTC
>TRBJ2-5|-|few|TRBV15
CATSGYRETQYF
TGTGCCACCAGCGGCTATAGAGAGACCCAGTACTTC
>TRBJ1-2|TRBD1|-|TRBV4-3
CASSQDRGRGYTF
TGCGCCAGCAGCCAAGACAGGGGGCGGGGCTACACCTTC
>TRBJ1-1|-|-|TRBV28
CASSLGGTAEAFF
TGTGCCAGCAGTTTAGGGGGAACGGCTGAAGCTTTCTTT
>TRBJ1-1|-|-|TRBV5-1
CASSMTRRGTRTPEAFF
TGCGCCAGCAGCATGACACGTCGGGGAACGAGAACGCCTGAAGCTTTCTTT
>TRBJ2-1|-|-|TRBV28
CASSVRPYSYNEQFF
TGTGCCAGCAGTGTCCGGCCCTACTCCTACAATGAGCAGTTCTTC
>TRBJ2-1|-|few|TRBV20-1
CSATSNSYNEQFF
TGCAGTGCTACTAGTAACTCCTACAATGAGCAGTTCTTC
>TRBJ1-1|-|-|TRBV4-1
CASTAGSAADTEAFF
TGCGCCAGCACCGCCGGTTCCGCCGCGGACACTGAAGCTTTCTTT
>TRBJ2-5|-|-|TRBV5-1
CASSEDKLETQYF
TGCGCCAGCAGCGAAGACAAACTCGAGACCCAGTACTTC
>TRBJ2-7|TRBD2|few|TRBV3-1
CASRNAGEPYEQYF
TGTGCCAGCAGGAACGCGGGAGAACCCTACGAGCAGTACTTC
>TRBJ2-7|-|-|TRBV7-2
CASSFTGNNYEQYF
TGTGCCAGCAGCTTTACTGGGAACAACTACGAGCAGTACTTC
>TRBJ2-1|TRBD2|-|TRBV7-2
CASSFPGGSNEQFF
TGTGCCAGCAGCTTTCCGGGGGGAAGCAATGAGCAGTTCTTC
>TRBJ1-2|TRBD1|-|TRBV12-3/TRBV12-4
CASSPGQGPSGYTF
TGTGCCAGCAGTCCCGGACAGGGTCCCTCTGGCTACACCTTC
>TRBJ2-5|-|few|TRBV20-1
CSATSGPRPRETQYF
TGCAGTGCTACCTCCGGCCCCCGGCCGAGGGAGACCCAGTACTTC
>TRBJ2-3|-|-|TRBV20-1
CSASGGPLPPDTQYF
TGCAGTGCTAGCGGGGGCCCACTCCCCCCAGATACGCAGTATTTT
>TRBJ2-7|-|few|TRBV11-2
CASSLESRGSYEQYF
TGTGCCAGCAGCTTAGAATCCAGGGGATCCTACGAGCAGTACTTC
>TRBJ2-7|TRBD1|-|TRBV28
CASSTTGGSYGQYF
TGTGCCAGCAGTACCACAGGGGGCTCCTACGGGCAGTACTTC
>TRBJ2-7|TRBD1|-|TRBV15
CATSYAGGAEHEQYF
TGTGCCACCAGCTACGCAGGGGGCGCGGAGCACGAGCAGTACTTC